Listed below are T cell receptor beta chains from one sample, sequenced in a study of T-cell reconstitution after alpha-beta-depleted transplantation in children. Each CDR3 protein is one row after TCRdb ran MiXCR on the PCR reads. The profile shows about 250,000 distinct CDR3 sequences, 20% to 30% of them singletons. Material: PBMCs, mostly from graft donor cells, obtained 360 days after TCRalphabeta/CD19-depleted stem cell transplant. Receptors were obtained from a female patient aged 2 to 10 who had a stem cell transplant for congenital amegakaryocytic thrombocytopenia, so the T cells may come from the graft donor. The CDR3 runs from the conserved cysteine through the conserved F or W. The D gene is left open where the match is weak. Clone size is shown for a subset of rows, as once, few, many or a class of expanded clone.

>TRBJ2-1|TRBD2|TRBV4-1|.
TGCGCCAGCAGCCAATGGGTAGCGGGGGTGGGGAATGAGCAGTTCTTC
CASSQWVAGVGNEQFF
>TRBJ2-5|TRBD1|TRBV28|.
TGTGCCAGCTCCGTGACAGGGTATCCTCAAGAGACCCAGTACTTC
CASSVTGYPQETQYF
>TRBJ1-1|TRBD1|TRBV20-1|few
TGCAGTGCTAGAGATCGGTGGCAGGGGGCTACGGCTTTCTTT
CSARDRWQGATAFF
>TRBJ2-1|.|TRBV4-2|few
TGTGCCAGCAGCCAAGGAGGAAGCGGGCCTCACAATGAGCAGTTCTTC
CASSQGGSGPHNEQFF
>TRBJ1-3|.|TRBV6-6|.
TGTGCCAGCAGCACAGGGACGAACACCATATATTTT
CASSTGTNTIYF
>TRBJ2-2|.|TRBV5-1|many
TGCGCCAGCAGCTTGTCGACAAATACCAACACCGGGGAGCTGTTTTTT
CASSLSTNTNTGELFF
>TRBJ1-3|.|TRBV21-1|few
TGTGCCAGCAGCAAAGCCAATCGAAACAGGGACGGCACCATATATTTT
CASSKANRNRDGTIYF
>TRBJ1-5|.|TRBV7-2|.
TGTGCCAGCAGCTTAGCTTGGAATCAGCCCCAGCATTTT
CASSLAWNQPQHF
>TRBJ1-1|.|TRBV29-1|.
TGCAGCGCAACTTGGAGGCGCAAGGTCCTGAGCACTGAAGCTTTCTTT
CSATWRRKVLSTEAFF
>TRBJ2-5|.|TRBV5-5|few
TGTGCCAGCAGCTACCCAGGGTTGCCAGAGACCCAGTACTTC
CASSYPGLPETQYF
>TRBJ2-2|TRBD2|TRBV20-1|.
TGCAGTGCTAGGCCCGGACTAGCGGGATCCGGGGAGCTGTTTTTT
CSARPGLAGSGELFF
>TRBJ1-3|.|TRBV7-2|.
TGTGCCAGCAGCTTAGGGTCCGTAGGTGGAGCGGGAAACACCATATATTTT
CASSLGSVGGAGNTIYF
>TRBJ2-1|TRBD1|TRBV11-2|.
TGTGCCAGCAGCCGTGACAGGGGGCGGTACAATGAGCAGTTCTTC
CASSRDRGRYNEQFF
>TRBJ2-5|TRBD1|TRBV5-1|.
TGCGCCAGCAGCATCCGGACAGGGCGGCAAGAGACCCAGTACTTC
CASSIRTGRQETQYF
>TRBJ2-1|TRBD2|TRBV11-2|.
TGTGCCAGCAGCTTAGCTAGCGGGAAGTACAATGAGCAGTTCTTC
CASSLASGKYNEQFF
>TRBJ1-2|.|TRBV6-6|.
TGTGCCAGCGAGGACACCCGTTATGGCTACACCTTC
CASEDTRYGYTF
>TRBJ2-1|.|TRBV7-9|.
TGTGCCAGCAGCTTAAGCCAGGGATACAATGAGCAGTTCTTC
CASSLSQGYNEQFF
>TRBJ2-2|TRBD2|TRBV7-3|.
TGTGCCAGCAGCCCCACCGGTGGGACTAGCGGGGCCGGGGAGCTGTTTTTT
CASSPTGGTSGAGELFF
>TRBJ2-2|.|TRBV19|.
TGTGCCAGTAGGATAACAGGGCCCGGGGAGCTGTTTTTT
CASRITGPGELFF
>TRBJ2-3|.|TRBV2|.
TGTGCCAGCAGTGGCAGCAACACAGATACGCAGTATTTT
CASSGSNTDTQYF
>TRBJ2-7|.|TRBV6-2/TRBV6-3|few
TGTGCCAGCAGTTTTCGGGCAGGGATGTACGAGCAGTACTTC
CASSFRAGMYEQYF
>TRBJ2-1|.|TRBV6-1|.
TGTGCCAGCAGCCAGGACGGGATTTTCAATGAGCAGTTCTTC
CASSQDGIFNEQFF
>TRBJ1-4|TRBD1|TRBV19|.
TGTGCCAGTAGTATAGCAACAGGGGGCACTAATGAAAAACTGTTTTTT
CASSIATGGTNEKLFF
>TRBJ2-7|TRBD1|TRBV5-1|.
TGCGCCAGCAGCTTAACAGGGGGCAGGAGCTACGAGCAGTACTTC
CASSLTGGRSYEQYF
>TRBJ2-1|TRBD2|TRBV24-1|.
TGTGCCACCAGTGATTCTGGGACTCGACCGAGCGGGGGCTCCTACAATGAGCAGTTCTTC
CATSDSGTRPSGGSYNEQFF
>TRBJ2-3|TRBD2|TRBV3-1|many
TGTGCCAGCAGCTCCCGGACTAGCGGGGGGGCTGGAGATACGCAGTATTTT
CASSSRTSGGAGDTQYF
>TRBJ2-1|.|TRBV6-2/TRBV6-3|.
TGTGCCAGCAGTTACTCCGGGACCAAGTACAATGAGCAGTTCTTC
CASSYSGTKYNEQFF
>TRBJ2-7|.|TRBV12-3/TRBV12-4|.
TGTGCCAGCAGCCGGGACGGCAGCTACGAGCAGTACTTC
CASSRDGSYEQYF
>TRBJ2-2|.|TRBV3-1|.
TGTGCCAGCAGCCAGTTTTCAACCGGGGAGCTGTTTTTT
CASSQFSTGELFF
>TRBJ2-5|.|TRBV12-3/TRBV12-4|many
TGTGCCAGCAGTTTAAGGCAAGAGACCCAGTACTTC
CASSLRQETQYF
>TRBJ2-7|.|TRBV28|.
TGTCCATCCGGGGATTTCGCGCCATCCTACGAGCAGTACTTC
CPSGDFAPSYEQYF
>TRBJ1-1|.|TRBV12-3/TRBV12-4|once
TGTGCCAGCAGTTTTAGGACAGTGAACACTGAAGCTTTCTTT
CASSFRTVNTEAFF
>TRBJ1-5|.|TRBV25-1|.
TGTGCCAGCAGTGAATTGTTTTTGACGGGGGTGGGTAAAAGCAATCAGCCCCAGCATTTT
CASSELFLTGVGKSNQPQHF
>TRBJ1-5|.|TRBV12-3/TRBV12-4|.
TGTGCCAGCAGTTCTTGGGACGAGATCAATCAGCCCCAGCATTTT
CASSSWDEINQPQHF
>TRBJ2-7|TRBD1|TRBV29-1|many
TGCAGCGTTATGGACAGGCCCTACGAGCAGTACTTC
CSVMDRPYEQYF
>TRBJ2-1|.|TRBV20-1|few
TGCAGTGCTTTTAGCGGAAACTCCTACAATGAGCAGTTCTTC
CSAFSGNSYNEQFF
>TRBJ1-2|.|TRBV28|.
TGTGCCAGCAGTCTACTCAATTACTATGGCTACACCTTC
CASSLLNYYGYTF
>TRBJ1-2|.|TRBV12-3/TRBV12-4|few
TGTGCCAGCAGTTCCTTAAGGGGCAGATACTATGGCTACACCTTC
CASSSLRGRYYGYTF
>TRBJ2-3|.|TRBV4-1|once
TGCGCCAGCAGCCACCAGGCAGATACGCAGTATTTT
CASSHQADTQYF
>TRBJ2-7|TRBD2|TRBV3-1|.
TGTGCCAGCAGCCAAGTGGGGGGGGTCGAGCAGTACTTC
CASSQVGGVEQYF
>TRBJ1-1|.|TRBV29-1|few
TGCAGCGTGGCACTTGGTGTGAGCACTGAAGCTTTCTTT
CSVALGVSTEAFF
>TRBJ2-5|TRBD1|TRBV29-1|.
TGCAGCGTGAGGCGCCGGGACAGAGAGATCCAGTACTTC
CSVRRRDREIQYF
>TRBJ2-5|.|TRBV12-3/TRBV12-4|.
TGTGCCAGCAGGCTAGGCCCCCAAGAGACCCAGTACTTC
CASRLGPQETQYF
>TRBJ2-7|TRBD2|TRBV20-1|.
TGCAGTGCTAGTAGGCTAGCGGGAGGGTTCCACGAGCAGTACTTC
CSASRLAGGFHEQYF
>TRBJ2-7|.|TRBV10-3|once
TGTGCCATCAGTGAGTCGTCACCGGGCACCTACGAGCAGTACTTC
CAISESSPGTYEQYF
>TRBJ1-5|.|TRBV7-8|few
TGTGCCAGCAGCTGGCCAGGGGGCAATCAGCCCCAGCATTTT
CASSWPGGNQPQHF
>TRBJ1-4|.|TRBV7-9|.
TGTGCCAGCAGCTTAGGGGGCTTATCTAATGAAAAACTGTTTTTT
CASSLGGLSNEKLFF
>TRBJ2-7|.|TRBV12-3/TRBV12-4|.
TGTGCCAGCAGTTCCTTGGGGGCAGGGGATCCCTACGAGCAGTACTTC
CASSSLGAGDPYEQYF
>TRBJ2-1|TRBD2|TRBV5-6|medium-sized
TGTGCCAGCAGCTTGGGAGCGGGGTCCTACAATGAGCAGTTCTTC
CASSLGAGSYNEQFF
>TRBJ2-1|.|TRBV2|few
TGTGCCAGCAGTGAAGGCAGGGTGCAGTTCTTC
CASSEGRVQFF
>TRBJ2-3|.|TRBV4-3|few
TGCGCCAGCAGCCAAGGGGGCCTGGCAGATACGCAGTATTTT
CASSQGGLADTQYF
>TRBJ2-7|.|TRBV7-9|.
TGTGCCAGCAGCACCCCTCACGAGCAGTACTTC
CASSTPHEQYF
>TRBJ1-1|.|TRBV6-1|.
TGTGCCAGCAAACACGGGGGAAACACTGAAGCTTTCTTT
CASKHGGNTEAFF